This T cell receptor (beta chain) originates from a study of shared clonotypes between healthy human individuals. The overall study: Sampling drew on donors who were a couple of women and three men aged 18 to 49.

The V and J ends lost 0 bases and 5 bases respectively, with 13 bases between them. The length of the CDR3 is 15 residues. Germline loops: CDR1 LNHNV, CDR2 YYDKDF (reference sequence). Study outcomes and limitations: Richness estimates generally favored naive over memory subsets.

The method was immunoSEQ multiplex PCR; TCRdb's version includes in-frame clones alone and lacks a portion of them. The sample shows over a million clones, about 75% of them seen only once. This clone came up a few times. As yet, its antigen is unknown. Other DNA sequences in the sample encode the same CDR3. This clonotype was obtained from a man aged 18 to 35 in good health. The chain joins TRBV15 to TRBJ1-1; D uncertain. The sequenced material came from memory CD4+ T cells sorted from blood. Described subset: CD45RA-negative fraction. The CDR3 here is CATSRETQGRTEAFF. The CDR3 region has the DNA TGTGCCACCAGCAGAGAGACACAAGGACGGACTGAAGCTTTCTTT.